The 13 T cell receptor beta chains reported below all come from one sample, sequenced in a study of CD8+ T cells in alopecia areata. RNA extraction and reverse transcription yielded cDNA as sequencing template. The data were produced by immunoSEQ multiplex PCR, yet TCRdb's version contains in-frame clones alone and is incomplete. The sample carries more than 200,000 clones, 67% recorded once. The source was CD4+ T cells sorted from blood, collected at week 0. These receptors were collected from a human donor with alopecia areata.

This clone was counted between two and nine times. The chain links TRBV10-3 to TRBJ2-6; tentatively, D is TRBD1 or TRBD2 (6 bases each). Trimming shortened V by 4 bases and J by 4 bases, and 17 bases separated the two germline ends. Germline-derived CDR1 and CDR2 are ENHRY and SYGVKD. The CDR3 consists of 17 residues. CDR3 sequence (DNA): TGTGCCATCAGTGGCTTCGGGGGCGCAGCCGGGGCCAACGTCCTGACTTTC. Its protein is CAISGFGGAAGANVLTF.

This sequence joins TRBV2 and TRBJ1-2; D unresolved. Per germline, CDR1 SNHLY and CDR2 FYNNEI. Deletions cut 1 base from V and 3 bases from J, with 6 bases between. There are 13 residues in the CDR3. The CDR3 sequence: CASSEEWDYGYTF. DNA for the CDR3: TGTGCCAGCAGTGAAGAATGGGACTATGGCTACACCTTC.

This chain joins TRBV9 and TRBJ1-1, with D possibly TRBD1 on 5 matching bases. Germline CDR1 and CDR2: SGDLS and YYNGEE. V was pared by 3 bases and J by 5 bases, with 8 bases between. This CDR3 comprises 12 residues. This CDR3 reads CASSGGATEAFF. The CDR3 DNA sequence: TGTGCCAGCAGCGGAGGGGCGACTGAAGCTTTCTTT.

This chain links TRBV30 with TRBJ1-1, with D unclear. V was cut by 1 base and J by 6 bases, with 3 bases left in between. The germline CDR1 and CDR2 sequences are GTSNPN and SVGIG (reference sequence). There are 10 residues in the CDR3. CDR3 in amino acids: CAWSGPEAFF. For the CDR3, the DNA is TGTGCCTGGAGTGGCCCTGAAGCTTTCTTT.

This clone was counted a few times. The V gene is TRBV27, the J gene TRBJ2-1, with 8 positions matching TRBD1. Germline V lookup: CDR1 MNHEY, CDR2 SMNVEV (reference sequence). The CDR3 covers 16 residues. Trimming took 4 bases from V and 4 from J; bases not matched to a gene: 9. The CDR3 coding sequence is TGTGCCAGCAGTTCACGACAGGGGATCCTTTACAATGAGCAGTTCTTC. Protein product: CASSSRQGILYNEQFF.

This sequence joins TRBV30 and TRBJ2-2; D is uncertain. The V and J ends lost 6 bases and 0 bases respectively, with 11 bases between them. Germline CDR1 GTSNPN, CDR2 SVGIG (reference sequence). CDR3 size: 14 residues. The CDR3 reads CACPEIANTGELFF. The CDR3 region has the DNA TGTGCCTGCCCAGAGATAGCGAACACCGGGGAGCTGTTTTTT.

V is TRBV5-1 and J is TRBJ1-1; tentative D call: TRBD1 (5 bases). The CDR3 totals 14 residues. Germline loops: CDR1 SGHRS, CDR2 YFSETQ. V was pared by 0 bases and J by 5 bases, with 11 bases between. The CDR3 bases are TGCGCCAGCAGCTTGGACCTTAGGGGAACTGAAGCTTTCTTT. Encoded protein: CASSLDLRGTEAFF. The full variable domain, in which reference TRBV5-1 and TRBJ1-1 provide the parts outside the CDR3, is KAGVTQTPRYLIKTRGQQVTLSCSPISGHRSVSWYQQTPGQGLQFLFEYFSETQRNKGNFPGRFSGRQFSNSRSEMNVSTLELGDSALYLCASSLDLRGTEAFFGQGTRLTVV.

There are a few counts of this clone. The chain employs TRBV27 and TRBJ1-2; 8 bases are shared with TRBD1. The CDR3 is 14 amino acids. V gave up 2 bases and J gave up 4 bases; unmatched junction bases: 3. In germline, CDR1 is MNHEY, CDR2 SMNVEV (reference sequence). CDR3: CASSLTGGGYGYTF. The CDR3 DNA sequence: TGTGCCAGCAGTTTAACAGGGGGTGGCTATGGCTACACCTTC.

The V call is TRBV4-1, the J call TRBJ2-7; D is perhaps TRBD1 or TRBD2 (5 bases each). This CDR3 region has 15 residues. Germline CDR1 reads MGHRA; CDR2 reads YSYEKL. Trimming took 8 bases from V and 4 from J, leaving 21 bases between them. CDR3 residues: CASRRVGALQYEQYF. CDR3 bases: TGCGCCAGCCGGCGGGTTGGGGCCCTCCAATACGAGCAGTACTTC.

This rearrangement joins TRBV7-2 to TRBJ2-6; D gene unclear. The germline V gene has CDR1 SGHTA and CDR2 FQGNSA. V gave up 5 bases and J gave up 13 bases, with 12 bases separating them. The CDR3 is 12 amino acids. The CDR3 sequence: CASSPTPTVLTF. The CDR3 region has the DNA TGTGCCAGCAGCCCCACACCCACGGTCCTGACTTTC.

The J gene is TRBJ2-2, the V gene TRBV11-2; D perhaps matches TRBD1 (5 bases). Between the trimmed V and J ends, which lost 8 bases and 4 bases, there was a span of 8 bases. Per germline, CDR1 SGHAT and CDR2 FQNNGV. This CDR3 has 12 amino acids. CDR3 protein: CASLRGTGELFF. The CDR3 DNA follows: TGTGCCAGCTTAAGGGGCACCGGGGAGCTGTTTTTT.

This clone has just a few counts. This chain joins TRBV5-4 and TRBJ2-2, with D tentatively TRBD1 (5 bases). V was shortened by 1 base and J by 2 bases, with 12 bases between the two germline ends. The CDR3 extends over 16 amino acids. The germline gives CDR1 SGHNT, CDR2 YYREEE (reference sequence). The CDR3 nucleotides read TGTGCCAGCAGCTTGCCCAGCAGGGCCAACACCGGGGAGCTGTTTTTT. As protein: CASSLPSRANTGELFF.

The chain is built from TRBV4-1 and TRBJ2-7; 7 nucleotides match TRBD1. The CDR3 extends over 14 amino acids. V lost 4 bases, J lost 0 bases, and 3 bases stayed unmatched. Germline CDR1 reads MGHRA; CDR2 reads YSYEKL. The CDR3 spells CASSRGQNSYEQYF. Here the CDR3 DNA reads TGCGCCAGCAGCCGGGGACAGAACTCCTACGAGCAGTACTTC.